This entry is about one TCR beta chain. The data were obtained in a study of T-cell memory formation after mild COVID-19. V lost 0 bases, J lost 1 base, and 14 bases lay in between. Germline CDR1 SGHRS, CDR2 YFSETQ. This CDR3 has 17 amino acids. TCRdb redid the calling of the 5' RACE reads with MiXCR, one entry per CDR3 protein. The sample has a few hundred thousand distinct CDR3 sequences, 28% seen once. Source material: PBMCs or a T cell subset sorted from them (not recorded which). The chain has TRBV5-1 and TRBJ2-1; tentatively, D is TRBD2 (5 bases). This TCR was sampled from an adult woman who had mild COVID-19 (a few samples of this study predate the infection). Cell type and time point are not known. The CDR3 spells CASSLANWERSYNEQFF. CDR3 in DNA: TGCGCCAGCAGCTTGGCCAACTGGGAGCGATCCTACAATGAGCAGTTCTTC.